This T cell receptor beta chain appears in the sequencing data of a study of T cell responses to AZD1222 COVID-19 vaccine. Study observations and caveats: The donors showed a predominance of white British ancestry and of females, with possible underestimation of clonal diversity. Baseline seropositives among AZD1222 recipients totaled only 5 to 7.

A remark on this clone: Antigen: not known.

Second doses that came at about 4 or about 12 weeks were put together. Using immunoSEQ multiplex PCR, the repertoire was profiled, and TCRdb retains in-frame clones only, with some absent. Of tens of thousands of clones in the sample, roughly 90% were seen once. The receptor was derived from an adult who received the AZD1222 COVID-19 vaccine. The sequenced sample was peripheral blood, obtained 28 days after the second AZD1222 dose.

The CDR3 region has the DNA TGCGCCAGCAGCCCCCGGACTGCCTCCTACAATGAGCAGTTCTTC. It specifies CASSPRTASYNEQFF. The chain couples TRBV5-1 to TRBJ2-1; tentatively, D is TRBD2 (5 bases). Germline V gives CDR1 SGHRS, CDR2 YFSETQ. This CDR3 region has 15 residues. The V and J ends lost 4 bases and 0 bases respectively, with 11 bases between them.